Shown below are 31 T cell receptor beta chains from a single sample sequenced in a study of blood T cell repertoires in COVID-19 (dated by TCRdb to between 2020 and 2021). The library came from the immunoSEQ multiplex PCR assay. In its TCRdb copy, this immuneACCESS table keeps in-frame sequences only and misses some clones. Where compared with another copy, unresolved V genes explain less than half of these, and the others have no known cause. The table for this sample lists about 200,000 clones; about 88% of them were counted only once. About 2.2% of the sample belongs to the ten largest clones. Sequenced: PBMCs or T cells enriched from blood (not recorded which). The receptor source for this set is a woman in her thirties or forties with acute COVID-19.

In this sample, this clone turned up once. This rearrangement joins TRBV4-2 to TRBJ2-4, with 10 nucleotides matching TRBD2. The CDR3 is 21 amino acids. Germline-derived CDR1 and CDR2 are LGHNA and YNFKEQ. The V and J ends lost 0 bases and 0 bases, in that order; junction bases with no gene match: 14. CDR3 bases: TGTGCCAGCAGCCAAGATTTAAGCGGGAGGGTCTTACCGATAGCCAAAAACATTCAGTACTTC. Its translation: CASSQDLSGRVLPIAKNIQYF.

The CDR3: CASSLHRAEKLFF. CDR3 in DNA: TGTGCCAGCAGTTTGCACAGGGCTGAAAAACTGTTTTTT. The chain recombines TRBV12-3 or TRBV12-4 with TRBJ1-4; tentatively, D is TRBD1 (6 bases). The CDR3 is 13 residues long. Trimming pared 3 bases from V and 7 bases from J, leaving 9 bases between.

The genes are TRBV30 and TRBJ1-5; D may be TRBD1 (6 bases). Germline loops: CDR1 GTSNPN, CDR2 SVGIG (reference sequence). The CDR3 has 15 amino acids. V was trimmed by 4 bases and J by 6 bases, leaving 19 bases between them. CDR3 amino acids: CAWTIGGGPSQPQHF. CDR3 coding DNA: TGTGCCTGGACCATCGGGGGGGGGCCGAGTCAGCCCCAGCATTTT.

J is TRBJ2-7 and V is TRBV19, with TRBD1 matching over 11 bases. CDR3 length: 15 amino acids. The ends lost 5 bases at V and 3 bases at J; junction bases unmatched: 6. Germline assignment: CDR1 LNHDA and CDR2 SQIVND (reference sequence). CDR3: CASSSRDRGFYEQYF. The CDR3 DNA follows: TGTGCCAGTAGTTCCCGGGACAGGGGGTTCTACGAGCAGTACTTC.

This rearrangement joins TRBV7-9 to TRBJ2-5; D is perhaps TRBD2 (6 bases). Germline V gene sequence: CDR1 SEHNR, CDR2 FQNEAQ (reference sequence). Trimming removed 4 bases at V and 5 bases at J, with 17 bases between. This CDR3 has 15 amino acids. CDR3 coding DNA: TGTGCCAGCAGCTCAACCGGGGGTTTTGGGGAGACCCAGTACTTC. Protein: CASSSTGGFGETQYF. Supplemented by reference TRBV7-9 and TRBJ2-5, the full variable domain reads DTGVSQNPRHKITKRGQNVTFRCDPISEHNRLYWYRQTLGQGPEFLTYFQNEAQLEKSRLLSDRFSAERPKGSFSTLEIQRTEQGDSAMYLCASSSTGGFGETQYFGPGTRLLVL.

A remark on this clone: The sample contains more than one DNA sequence encoding this CDR3. J is TRBJ1-5 and V is TRBV18; the D gene is possibly TRBD1 (5 bases). V lost 3 bases and J lost 2, with 8 bases in between. CDR3 length: 14 amino acids. Germline V gives CDR1 KGHSH, CDR2 LQKENI. CDR3 loop: CASSPQGGNQPQHF. CDR3 coding DNA: TGTGCCAGCTCACCTCAGGGTGGCAATCAGCCCCAGCATTTT.

The chain employs TRBV7-9 and TRBJ1-3, with a possible D match to TRBD1 (5 bases). Germline CDR1 and CDR2: SEHNR and FQNEAQ (reference sequence). V lost 5 bases, J lost 4 bases, and 18 bases lay in between. This CDR3 has 16 amino acids. Here the CDR3 reads CASSQGRQKEGNTIYF. The DNA for the CDR3 is TGTGCCAGCAGCCAGGGTAGGCAGAAGGAGGGAAACACCATATATTTT.

The V and J genes are TRBV7-2 and TRBJ1-2; 8 bases line up with TRBD1. From germline, CDR1 is SGHTA and CDR2 FQGNSA. After removal of 1 base from V and 2 bases from J, the junction contained 6 bases not matched to a gene. CDR3 length: 16 residues. This chain's CDR3 is CASSLDRAGGNYGYTF. The CDR3 DNA is TGTGCCAGCAGCTTAGACCGGGCAGGGGGCAACTATGGCTACACCTTC. Full variable domain (missing parts from reference TRBV7-2 and TRBJ1-2): GAGVSQSPSNKVTEKGKDVELRCDPISGHTALYWYRQSLGQGLEFLIYFQGNSAPDKSGLPSDRFSAERTGGSVSTLTIQRTQQEDSAVYLCASSLDRAGGNYGYTFGSGTRLTVV.

The chain combines TRBV19 with TRBJ2-3; possible D gene TRBD1, 6 bases. The V and J ends lost 2 bases and 3 bases respectively, with 18 bases between them. Germline CDR1 is LNHDA and CDR2 is SQIVND (reference sequence). This CDR3 has 17 amino acids. CDR3 sequence: CASSISSAGVGTDTQYF. The CDR3 DNA follows: TGTGCCAGTAGTATAAGCTCGGCAGGGGTAGGGACAGATACGCAGTATTTT.

The chain combines TRBV6-1 with TRBJ1-1, with D uncertain. V was trimmed by 1 base and J by 5 bases, leaving 11 bases between them. The CDR3 runs to 14 residues. Germline loops: CDR1 MNHNS, CDR2 SASEGT. The CDR3 DNA follows: TGTGCCAGCAGTGAAGGTCCGGGGTGGACTGAAGCTTTCTTT. It encodes CASSEGPGWTEAFF.

Points on this clone: This specimen includes other DNA sequences encoding the same CDR3. The rearrangement uses TRBV7-2 and TRBJ2-7; D gene unclear. Trimming pared 5 bases from V and 1 base from J, leaving 3 bases between. Per germline, CDR1 SGHTA and CDR2 FQGNSA. The length of the CDR3 is 11 residues. As DNA, the CDR3 is TGTGCCAGCAGCCCTTCCTACGAGCAGTACTTC. Translated, it gives CASSPSYEQYF.

This chain links TRBV9 with TRBJ1-5, with D possibly matching TRBD1 (6 bases). The V and J ends lost 0 bases and 0 bases respectively, with 13 bases between them. This CDR3 is built from 17 residues. CDR1 SGDLS and CDR2 YYNGEE come from the germline V gene. The CDR3 loop reads CASSVGGGPYSNQPQHF. CDR3 bases: TGTGCCAGCAGCGTAGGAGGGGGTCCCTATAGCAATCAGCCCCAGCATTTT. The full variable domain, in which reference TRBV9 and TRBJ1-5 provide the parts outside the CDR3, is DSGVTQTPKHLITATGQRVTLRCSPRSGDLSVYWYQQSLDQGLQFLIQYYNGEERAKGNILERFSAQQFPDLHSELNLSSLELGDSALYFCASSVGGGPYSNQPQHFGDGTRLSIL.

This chain uses TRBV13 with TRBJ2-2; 13 bases fit TRBD2. In germline, CDR1 is PRHDT, CDR2 FYEKMQ (reference sequence). There are 16 residues in the CDR3. Trimming cost V 7 bases and J 2 bases; bases outside gene matches: 4. This CDR3 reads CASTRTSGGNTGELFF. The CDR3 DNA follows: TGTGCCAGCACAAGGACTAGCGGGGGAAACACCGGGGAGCTGTTTTTT.

This clone has just a few counts. Here the CDR3 reads CASRDPTGGYTEAFF. DNA of the CDR3: TGTGCCAGCAGGGACCCGACAGGGGGCTACACTGAAGCTTTCTTT. The J gene is TRBJ1-1, the V gene TRBV6-6, with 10 bases identical to TRBD1. There are 15 residues in the CDR3. In germline, CDR1 is MNHNY, CDR2 SVGAGI (reference sequence). The ends lost 6 bases at V and 3 bases at J; junction bases unmatched: 7.

This chain's CDR3 is CASSDGTGRHTDTQYF. CDR3 bases: TGTGCCAGCAGCGATGGGACAGGGCGGCACACAGATACGCAGTATTTT. The V call is TRBV7-9, the J call TRBJ2-3; 9 bases match TRBD1. With V trimmed by 5 bases and J by 2 bases, 8 bases remained unmatched. From germline, CDR1 is SEHNR and CDR2 FQNEAQ (reference sequence). This CDR3 comprises 16 residues.

The chain has TRBV24-1 and TRBJ1-5, with a weak D call TRBD1 (6 bases). V was trimmed by 3 bases and J by 6 bases, leaving 11 bases between them. This CDR3 spans 14 amino acids. CDR1 and CDR2 from the germline V gene are KGHDR and SFDVKD. The CDR3 here is CATSDPRGRQPQHF. The CDR3 DNA is TGTGCCACCAGTGATCCCAGGGGACGTCAGCCCCAGCATTTT.

The V and J genes are TRBV7-9 and TRBJ2-1; tentative D call: TRBD1 (5 bases). The CDR3 extends over 16 amino acids. V dropped 5 bases and J dropped 2 bases, with 16 bases sitting between them. Per the germline V gene, CDR1 is SEHNR and CDR2 is FQNEAQ (reference sequence). The CDR3 loop reads CASSPKRRVTYNEQFF. CDR3 in DNA: TGTGCCAGCAGCCCAAAACGCAGGGTGACCTACAATGAGCAGTTCTTC. Drawing the rest from reference TRBV7-9 and TRBJ2-1, the complete variable domain is DTGVSQNPRHKITKRGQNVTFRCDPISEHNRLYWYRQTLGQGPEFLTYFQNEAQLEKSRLLSDRFSAERPKGSFSTLEIQRTEQGDSAMYLCASSPKRRVTYNEQFFGPGTRLTVL.

This rearrangement joins TRBV19 to TRBJ2-7, with 7 bases aligning to TRBD1. Germline V gene sequence: CDR1 LNHDA, CDR2 SQIVND (reference sequence). The length of the CDR3 is 17 residues. Trimming removed 4 bases from V and 5 bases from J; junction bases left unmatched: 17. DNA for the CDR3: TGTGCCAGTAGTACCAGACAGGGAACGAGGCGAGTCCACGAGCAGTACTTC. Residues: CASSTRQGTRRVHEQYF.

Comment on this clone: Distinct nucleotide sequences in the sample also encode this CDR3. The V call is TRBV2, the J call TRBJ1-5, with TRBD1 matching 9 bases. V lost 3 bases and J lost 4; bases outside the gene matches: 1. Per germline, CDR1 SNHLY and CDR2 FYNNEI. This CDR3 comprises 14 residues. In DNA form, the CDR3 reads TGTGCCAGCAGTGAGGGACAGGGAAATCAGCCCCAGCATTTT. It translates to CASSEGQGNQPQHF.

The V and J genes are TRBV9 and TRBJ1-1; D might be TRBD1 (6 bases). The CDR3 loop spans 14 amino acids. Trimming cost V 6 bases and J 6 bases, with 18 bases left between them. The germline CDR1 and CDR2 sequences are SGDLS and YYNGEE. The CDR3 is CASIPVGAGAEAFF. The CDR3 DNA is TGTGCCAGCATCCCGGTGGGGGCGGGCGCTGAAGCTTTCTTT.

This clone has just a few counts. The chain uses TRBV4-1 and TRBJ2-7; the D is unclear. The CDR3 consists of 15 residues. Trimming removed 0 bases at V and 2 bases at J, with 11 bases between. Looked up from germline, CDR1 is MGHRA and CDR2 is YSYEKL. CDR3 residues: CASSQELSFTYEQYF. The CDR3 bases are TGCGCCAGCAGCCAAGAACTAAGTTTCACCTACGAGCAGTACTTC.

On this clone: Other DNA sequences in the sample encode the same CDR3. The chain combines TRBV11-2 with TRBJ2-1; TRBD2 agrees at 12 bases. J was trimmed by 3 bases and V by 4 bases; bases with no gene match: 1. The CDR3 runs 15 residues. Per germline, CDR1 SGHAT and CDR2 FQNNGV. This CDR3 reads CASSSLAGGYNEQFF. CDR3 DNA: TGTGCCAGCAGCTCACTAGCGGGAGGCTACAATGAGCAGTTCTTC.

The chain is built from TRBV6-5 and TRBJ1-3, with D hard to call. This CDR3 is 14 amino acids long. Germline V gene lookup returns CDR1 MNHEY and CDR2 SVGAGI. With 5 bases removed from V and 0 bases from J, the gap between germline ends came to 8 bases. The CDR3 reads CASSMADSGNTIYF. As DNA, the CDR3 is TGTGCCAGCAGTATGGCGGACTCTGGAAACACCATATATTTT.

This clone was detected ten times or more. CDR3 amino acids: CASSLDLAGGADTQYF. The CDR3 DNA sequence: TGTGCCAGCAGCTTAGATTTGGCAGGGGGAGCAGATACGCAGTATTTT. The rearrangement joins TRBV7-9 to TRBJ2-3, with 7 bases matching TRBD1. Trimming took 1 base from V and 4 from J; bases not matched to a gene: 8. The CDR3 has 16 amino acids. CDR1 SEHNR and CDR2 FQNEAQ come from the germline V gene (reference sequence). The full variable domain, completed using reference TRBV7-9 and TRBJ2-3, is DTGVSQNPRHKITKRGQNVTFRCDPISEHNRLYWYRQTLGQGPEFLTYFQNEAQLEKSRLLSDRFSAERPKGSFSTLEIQRTEQGDSAMYLCASSLDLAGGADTQYFGPGTRLTVL.

The chain links TRBV5-1 to TRBJ2-5; the match to TRBD2 covers 10 bases. CDR1 is SGHRS, CDR2 YFSETQ, per germline. This CDR3 has 17 residues. Trimming cost V 2 bases and J 1 base; bases outside gene matches: 8. The CDR3 sequence: CASSFSSGSGPQETQYF. In DNA form, the CDR3 reads TGCGCCAGCAGCTTTTCTAGCGGGAGTGGCCCCCAAGAGACCCAGTACTTC. The variable domain in full, completed from reference TRBV5-1 and TRBJ2-5, reads KAGVTQTPRYLIKTRGQQVTLSCSPISGHRSVSWYQQTPGQGLQFLFEYFSETQRNKGNFPGRFSGRQFSNSRSEMNVSTLELGDSALYLCASSFSSGSGPQETQYFGPGTRLLVL.

CDR3 DNA: TGTGGGACTGAAGACGACTACGAGCAGTACTTC. Translating gives CGTEDDYEQYF. The rearrangement links TRBV28 to TRBJ2-7; D might be TRBD2 (5 bases). This CDR3 contains 11 residues. Germline V gene lookup returns CDR1 MDHEN and CDR2 SYDVKM.

The CDR3 here is CAWDRGVNTEAFF. The CDR3 nucleotides read TGTGCCTGGGACAGGGGAGTGAACACTGAAGCTTTCTTT. This chain links TRBV30 with TRBJ1-1; 8 nucleotides match TRBD1. The junction had 2 bases not matched to a gene; V was cut back by 5 bases and J by 0 bases. The germline CDR1 and CDR2 sequences are GTSNPN and SVGIG (reference sequence). The CDR3 has 13 residues.

This clone was seen a single time. V usage is TRBV19 and J usage is TRBJ2-7, with 11 bases identical to TRBD2. V lost 4 bases to trimming and J lost 6 bases; unmatched junction nucleotides: 11. The CDR3 runs to 16 residues. Germline CDR1 and CDR2: LNHDA and SQIVND (reference sequence). The CDR3 reads CASSSHTSGGLVEQYF. For the CDR3, the DNA is TGTGCCAGTAGTAGTCACACTAGCGGGGGCCTTGTCGAGCAGTACTTC.

The chain carries TRBV19 and TRBJ1-1, with D possibly matching TRBD1 (6 bases). The germline V and J ends were trimmed by 5 bases and 0 bases, with 10 bases remaining between them. Germline V gene sequence: CDR1 LNHDA, CDR2 SQIVND (reference sequence). The CDR3 runs 14 residues. DNA of the CDR3: TGTGCCAGTAGTTCGACAGGAATGAACACTGAAGCTTTCTTT. The encoded protein is CASSSTGMNTEAFF.

This sequence joins TRBV9 and TRBJ1-4; 9 bases fit TRBD1. V was clipped by 7 bases and J by 6 bases; unmatched bases: 10. The CDR3 totals 15 residues. Germline lookup yields CDR1 SGDLS and CDR2 YYNGEE. The CDR3 protein is CASSNTGTGYEKLFF. The CDR3 coding sequence is TGTGCCAGCTCCAATACCGGGACAGGGTATGAAAAACTGTTTTTT.

This clone was seen just once. The V and J genes are TRBV3-1 (or the pseudogene TRBV3-2) and TRBJ2-7; TRBD2 agrees at 9 bases. Germline loops: CDR1 LGHDT, CDR2 YNNKEL (reference sequence). J lost 4 bases, V lost 6 bases, and 7 bases had no gene match. The CDR3 is 14 amino acids. Here the CDR3 DNA reads TGTGCCAGCAGGAGTAGCGGGAGTACGTACGAGCAGTACTTC. It encodes CASRSSGSTYEQYF.